The rows below give T cell receptor beta chains drawn from one sample of a study. TCRdb reprocessed the 5' RACE reads via MiXCR and lists one record per CDR3 protein. Among roughly 60,000 distinct CDR3 sequences listed, around 24% were seen once. The sequencing input was tumor-infiltrating Tregs sorted from the breast tumor. The receptors were gathered from a female donor with breast cancer. Each CDR3 is given with its conserved first and last residue. D genes are given only for firm matches. Size tells how often a clone was seen (once, few, many) or the class of an expanded clone, and some rows leave it out.

J,V,D,size,DNA,CDR3
TRBJ2-2,TRBV5-1,.,many,TGCGCCAGCAGCCGATTACAGATGAACACCGGGGAGCTGTTTTTT,CASSRLQMNTGELFF
TRBJ1-5,TRBV29-1,.,few,TGCAGCGTTGCAGAAGATAGCAATCAGCCCCAGCATTTT,CSVAEDSNQPQHF
TRBJ2-5,TRBV6-1,TRBD2,.,TGTGCCAGCAGGGGACCGGGAGGGACCCAGTACTTC,CASRGPGGTQYF
TRBJ1-2,TRBV7-2,.,.,TGTGCCAGCTCCGTGCAAGGGGGTGGCTACACCTTC,CASSVQGGGYTF
TRBJ2-1,TRBV5-1,.,many,TGCGCCAGCAGCTTCCGGGGAAGCTCCTACAATGAGCAGTTCTTC,CASSFRGSSYNEQFF
TRBJ2-2,TRBV7-7,.,.,TGTGCTAGCACCTCGGGACTGGCGAACACCGGGGAGCTGTTTTTT,CASTSGLANTGELFF
TRBJ2-1,TRBV29-1,TRBD1,many,TGCAGCGTTGATCTGGGTTCGACAGGGGGCAATGAGCAGTTCTTC,CSVDLGSTGGNEQFF
TRBJ2-7,TRBV7-2,.,many,TGTGCCAGCAGCTTAGCGCTAGGCCACGAGCAGTACTTC,CASSLALGHEQYF
TRBJ2-5,TRBV6-2/TRBV6-3,TRBD2,.,TGTGCCAGCGGTCTCGGGACTAGCGGGAAGAGGGAGACCCAGTACTTC,CASGLGTSGKRETQYF
TRBJ1-1,TRBV5-5,.,.,TGTGCCAGCAGCTTGAATCTCCTGCGGGGACGGGACACTGAAGCTTTCTTT,CASSLNLLRGRDTEAFF
TRBJ2-7,TRBV4-3,.,.,TGCGCCAGCAGCCTTAGACAATTTGGGACCGGTTACAACGAGCAGTACTTC,CASSLRQFGTGYNEQYF
TRBJ2-1,TRBV29-1,TRBD2,few,TGCAGCAACGAGGCGCTAGCGGACCATGAGCAGTTCTTC,CSNEALADHEQFF
TRBJ1-3,TRBV12-3/TRBV12-4,TRBD1,few,TGTGCCAGCAGAACCACCGGGACAGGGGGAAGTTACACCATATATTTT,CASRTTGTGGSYTIYF
TRBJ2-5,TRBV4-3,TRBD2,few,TGCGCCAGCAGCCATGACGGACTAGCGGGAGGTCCAGAGACCCAGTACTTC,CASSHDGLAGGPETQYF
TRBJ2-5,TRBV6-2/TRBV6-3,.,few,TGTGCCAGCAGTTACGGTTACGAGTCCTCCAACCAAGAGACCCAGTACTTC,CASSYGYESSNQETQYF
TRBJ1-6,TRBV4-2,.,few,TGTGCCAGCAGGGGAGGGGAAGATTCACCCCTCCACTTT,CASRGGEDSPLHF
TRBJ2-3,TRBV7-2,.,few,TGTGCCAGCAGCTTACACAGAGATACGCAGTATTTT,CASSLHRDTQYF
TRBJ2-1,TRBV12-3/TRBV12-4,TRBD2,.,TGTGCCAGCAGTTGGACTAGCGGGAGCCGAGAGCAGTTCTTC,CASSWTSGSREQFF
TRBJ2-1,TRBV7-9,.,few,TGTGCCAGCAGCTTTTCGGGAGATGAGCAGTTCTTC,CASSFSGDEQFF
TRBJ1-1,TRBV15,.,.,TGTGCCACCAGAATGGGACACCGCTCCACTGAAGCTTTCTTT,CATRMGHRSTEAFF
TRBJ2-3,TRBV3-1,.,many,TGTGCCAGCAGCCTCCGTTCGGATACGCAGTATTTT,CASSLRSDTQYF
TRBJ2-1,TRBV9,.,.,TGTGCCAGCAGCGTAGTAGGAGGGCGAGGGGCAAATGAGCAGTTCTTC,CASSVVGGRGANEQFF
TRBJ1-1,TRBV7-9,TRBD1,many,TGTGCCAGCAGCAATGACAGGGGTTGGGGCACTGAAGCTTTCTTT,CASSNDRGWGTEAFF
TRBJ2-3,TRBV29-1,TRBD2,.,TGCAGCGTTGAAGATCGGACTAGCTGGTATACGCAGTATTTT,CSVEDRTSWYTQYF
TRBJ2-2,TRBV7-8,.,.,TGTGCCAGCAGCAATTACAGGGACGGCACCGGGGAGCTGTTTTTT,CASSNYRDGTGELFF
TRBJ1-5,TRBV6-2/TRBV6-3,TRBD1,medium-sized,TGTGCCAGCAGTTCCGGGACAGGTGGGGAAGACAATCAGCCCCAGCATTTT,CASSSGTGGEDNQPQHF
TRBJ2-3,TRBV5-1,.,.,TGCGCCAGCGGCGTGGTCCCGGACTTGCGCACAGATACGCAGTATTTT,CASGVVPDLRTDTQYF
TRBJ2-3,TRBV24-1,TRBD1,many,TGTGCCACCACCCCAGACAGGGACACAGATACGCAGTATTTT,CATTPDRDTDTQYF
TRBJ2-5,TRBV11-2,.,many,TGTGCCAGCAGCCTTACACGGGACTTTAAAGAGACCCAGTACTTC,CASSLTRDFKETQYF
TRBJ2-7,TRBV4-1,.,.,TGCGCCAGTAGCCAAGTGTTAAGTAAGGACTCTCGATACGGGCAGTACTTC,CASSQVLSKDSRYGQYF
TRBJ2-7,TRBV5-1,.,few,TGCGCCAGCAGCTTGGACCCCACGGGGTACGAGCAGTACTTC,CASSLDPTGYEQYF
TRBJ2-7,TRBV7-2,TRBD1,few,TGTGCCAGCAGCGCGACTCAGGGGGCAACCTACGAGCAGTACTTC,CASSATQGATYEQYF
TRBJ2-7,TRBV11-3,.,.,TGTGCCAGCAGCTTACCCCCGAGGGTGGGAGCCCACTACGAGCAGTACTTC,CASSLPPRVGAHYEQYF
TRBJ2-7,TRBV24-1,.,.,TGTGCCACCAGTGATTTTGGCGACCAGCAGTACTTC,CATSDFGDQQYF
TRBJ2-1,TRBV20-1,.,many,TGCAGTGCTAGGGGCTACAATGAGCAGTTCTTC,CSARGYNEQFF
TRBJ2-7,TRBV20-1,.,.,TGCAGTACTAGAGATCGGGGGTCAGGCAATGACTACGAGCAGTACTTC,CSTRDRGSGNDYEQYF
TRBJ1-5,TRBV6-6,TRBD1,.,TGTGCCAGCAGCCGAAGGACAGGGATGGGTCAGCCCCAGCATTTT,CASSRRTGMGQPQHF
TRBJ1-1,TRBV2,.,.,TGTGCCAGCACAAGGACAGAGAACACTGAAGCTTTCTTT,CASTRTENTEAFF
TRBJ1-1,TRBV7-8,TRBD1,.,TGTGCCAGCAGCTTGGGACAGGGGGGGATGGATGCTTTCTTT,CASSLGQGGMDAFF
TRBJ2-7,TRBV7-9,.,.,TGTGCCAGCAGCTTAGTCGACGAGCAGTACTTC,CASSLVDEQYF
TRBJ2-1,TRBV5-1,.,.,TGCGCCAGCAGCCCGGCCGGAACATTTCGGCAGTTCTTC,CASSPAGTFRQFF
TRBJ1-2,TRBV5-1,TRBD1,many,TGCGCCAGCAGCTTGTTGCCTAATACCGGGACAGGGGGTGGAGGCTACACCTTC,CASSLLPNTGTGGGGYTF
TRBJ1-1,TRBV20-1,.,.,TGCAGTGCTATGGAGGGGAGGGACACTGAAGCTTTCTTT,CSAMEGRDTEAFF
TRBJ2-5,TRBV7-2,.,medium-sized,TGTGCCAGCAGCAGCCAGACAGGCCAGGCCCAGTACTTC,CASSSQTGQAQYF
TRBJ1-6,TRBV7-2,.,.,TGTGCCAGCAGCTTAACAGGAGTGCTCGACTTT,CASSLTGVLDF